The source of this T cell receptor beta chain is a study of T cell responses to AZD1222 COVID-19 vaccine. Findings and caveats of the study: Spike-specific TCR breadth and depth were elevated following two AZD1222 doses.

Generated by immunoSEQ multiplex PCR, the TCRdb table keeps only in-frame clones and is missing some. The sample yields about 72,000 clones, 80% to 90% seen once. For this clone: The target antigen is unknown.

The sequencing here drew on peripheral blood, taken on day 0 of AZD1222 vaccination. The source of this sequence is an adult in good health.

CDR3 sequence: CASSRTSGWGADTQYF. CDR3 sequence (DNA): TGTGCCAGCAGTCGGACTAGCGGGTGGGGGGCAGATACGCAGTATTTT. V and J are TRBV11-2 and TRBJ2-3; 11 nucleotides agree with TRBD2. Germline V lookup: CDR1 SGHAT, CDR2 FQNNGV. The CDR3 sequence is 16 residues long. Trimming cost V 6 bases and J 4 bases; bases outside gene matches: 9.